Each of the 10 T cell receptor beta chains below was sequenced from the same sample in a study of CD8+CD57+ T cells in acquired aplastic anemia. TCR beta VDJ and CDR3 profiling used genomic DNA as template. TCRdb re-analysed the reads in MiXCR, keeping a single row per CDR3 protein. Altogether 200,000 to 250,000 distinct CDR3 sequences are present, 65% being singletons, with the ten largest covering roughly 53%. The patients chosen for sequencing had shown expansion of CD8+CD57+ cells (detected by flow cytometry). Sequenced input: sorted CD4+, CD8+, or CD8+CD57+ T cells (not recorded which) from PBMCs. These TCRs come from a human donor with aplastic anemia.

For the CDR3, the DNA is TGCGCCAGCAGCTTGCAGACCCCGGGACAGGCCTATGGCTACACCTTC. Protein sequence: CASSLQTPGQAYGYTF. The V call is TRBV5-1, the J call TRBJ1-2; 8 bases are a match to TRBD1. The CDR3 is made up of 16 amino acids. The germline V gene has CDR1 SGHRS and CDR2 YFSETQ. V lost 1 base to trimming and J lost 4 bases; unmatched junction nucleotides: 9.

The rearrangement joins TRBV5-1 to TRBJ1-6, with D unclear. This CDR3 has 14 residues. Per germline, CDR1 SGHRS and CDR2 YFSETQ. The V end was cut by 8 bases, the J end by 8 bases, with 17 bases between. The DNA for the CDR3 is TGCGCCAGTACCATAAACAGAGACTATTCACCCCTCCACTTT. The encoded protein is CASTINRDYSPLHF.

This chain uses TRBV19 with TRBJ1-5; D is ambiguous. CDR1 LNHDA and CDR2 SQIVND come from the germline V gene (reference sequence). CDR3 length: 13 amino acids. CDR3 region: CASDSYSNQPQHF. The DNA for the CDR3 is TGTGCTTCGGACTCTTATAGCAATCAGCCCCAGCATTTT.

The chain has TRBV7-9 and TRBJ2-7; no clear D gene. The germline V gene encodes CDR1 SEHNR and CDR2 FQNEAQ (reference sequence). CDR3 size: 14 residues. Trimming took 2 bases from V and 5 from J, leaving 13 bases between them. Here the CDR3 reads CASSLFSQWDEQYF. The CDR3, as DNA: TGTGCCAGCAGCTTATTTTCACAATGGGACGAGCAGTACTTC.

This clonotype came up many times. The chain employs TRBV10-1 and TRBJ2-2, with TRBD2 matching 7 bases. The CDR3 is 18 residues long. CDR1 and CDR2 from the germline V gene are WNHNN and SYGVQD (reference sequence). V shed 2 bases and J 0 bases; nucleotides not matched to a gene: 9. The DNA for the CDR3 is TGCGCCAGCAGTGAGCTGGGCGGGGGTAAATCGAACACCGGGGAGCTGTTTTTT. Its translation: CASSELGGGKSNTGELFF.

J is TRBJ1-1 and V is TRBV20-1, with TRBD1 identical over 7 bases. This CDR3 region has 14 residues. CDR1 and CDR2 (germline): DFQATT, SNEGSKA (reference sequence). V gave up 6 bases and J gave up 11 bases; unmatched junction bases: 18. DNA of the CDR3: TGCAGTGCCGACGCCTTTGGGACAGCGAATGGGGCTTTCTTT. Protein sequence: CSADAFGTANGAFF.

Comments on this clonotype: One end of the junction is discordant with germline, which a read error may explain. The chain couples TRBV7-3 to TRBJ2-1; D remains unclear. From germline, CDR1 is SGHTA and CDR2 FQGTGA. CDR3 size: 13 residues. CDR3 nucleotide sequence: TGTGCCGGCAGCTCTGAGCAGTACAATGAGCAGTTCTTC. Amino acids: CAGSSEQYNEQFF.

The chain carries TRBV7-9 and TRBJ2-3; tentative D call: TRBD2 (5 bases). CDR1 is SEHNR, CDR2 FQNEAQ, per germline (reference sequence). V lost 1 base, J lost 3 bases, and 8 bases lay in between. CDR3 length equals 14 residues. CDR3 DNA sequence: TGTGCCAGCAGCTTAGGACGGGAAACAGATACGCAGTATTTT. Protein product: CASSLGRETDTQYF.

The chain employs TRBV29-1 and TRBJ2-7; TRBD2 is a possible D gene (6 bases). CDR1 SQVTM and CDR2 ANQGSEA come from the germline V gene. The V end was cut by 6 bases, the J end by 13 bases, with 19 bases between. The CDR3 consists of 11 residues. The DNA of the CDR3 is TGCAGCGTAGGCGGGGAGTCAGGGCCTTACTTC. Its protein product is CSVGGESGPYF.

The chain employs TRBV20-1 and TRBJ1-3; D is uncertain. Between the trimmed V and J ends, which lost 6 bases and 4 bases, there was a span of 16 bases. Germline V lookup: CDR1 DFQATT, CDR2 SNEGSKA (reference sequence). The CDR3 loop spans 14 amino acids. This chain's CDR3 is CSANRPGGGNTIYF. The CDR3 coding sequence is TGCAGTGCGAACCGCCCTGGAGGGGGAAACACCATATATTTT.